The rows below give T cell receptor beta chains drawn from one sample of a study of CD8+ T cells in alopecia areata. TCRdb's copy holds only in-frame clones and misses some; the assay was immunoSEQ multiplex PCR. The sample has over 150,000 clones, 56% seen once; the top ten hold 4% to 6%. The sample comprised CD8+ T cells sorted from blood. The source is a human donor in good health. Each CDR3 is given with its conserved first and last residue. The D gene is left open where the match is weak. Clone sizes are given selectively: once, few, many, or a class where the clone is expanded.

v_call: TRBV7-2
j_call: TRBJ2-1
clone_size: .
d_call: .
cdr3_aa: CASSWGGRNEQFF
cdr3_nt: TGTGCCAGCAGCTGGGGCGGGCGCAATGAGCAGTTCTTC

v_call: TRBV6-6
j_call: TRBJ1-1
clone_size: few
d_call: .
cdr3_aa: CATSFGTEAFF
cdr3_nt: TGTGCCACCTCATTCGGGACTGAAGCTTTCTTT

v_call: TRBV6-1
j_call: TRBJ2-1
clone_size: .
d_call: .
cdr3_aa: CASSVFLSSYNEQFF
cdr3_nt: TGTGCCAGCAGTGTATTCCTTAGCTCCTACAATGAGCAGTTCTTC

v_call: TRBV29-1
j_call: TRBJ1-2
clone_size: few
d_call: .
cdr3_aa: CSVESVGAYGYTF
cdr3_nt: TGCAGCGTTGAATCTGTGGGGGCGTATGGCTACACCTTC

v_call: TRBV30
j_call: TRBJ2-1
clone_size: .
d_call: TRBD1
cdr3_aa: CAWSGDRGYNEQFF
cdr3_nt: TGTGCCTGGAGTGGAGACAGGGGGTACAATGAGCAGTTCTTC

v_call: TRBV4-1
j_call: TRBJ2-7
clone_size: .
d_call: .
cdr3_aa: CASSQEGYEQYF
cdr3_nt: TGCGCCAGCAGCCAAGAGGGGTACGAGCAGTACTTC

v_call: TRBV4-1
j_call: TRBJ1-6
clone_size: .
d_call: TRBD1
cdr3_aa: CASSQDHDRAYNSPLHF
cdr3_nt: TGCGCCAGCAGCCAAGATCACGACAGGGCCTATAATTCACCCCTCCACTTT

v_call: TRBV27
j_call: TRBJ2-7
clone_size: .
d_call: TRBD2
cdr3_aa: CASSSGLAGGKYEQYF
cdr3_nt: TGTGCCAGCAGTTCCGGACTAGCGGGGGGAAAATACGAGCAGTACTTC

v_call: TRBV4-2
j_call: TRBJ2-7
clone_size: .
d_call: .
cdr3_aa: CASSQEVGRQGYEQYF
cdr3_nt: TGTGCCAGCAGCCAAGAAGTGGGCCGTCAAGGCTACGAGCAGTACTTC

v_call: TRBV5-6
j_call: TRBJ1-1
clone_size: few
d_call: TRBD1
cdr3_aa: CASSLVGQGMTEAFF
cdr3_nt: TGTGCCAGCAGCTTGGTGGGACAGGGGATGACTGAAGCTTTCTTT

v_call: TRBV15
j_call: TRBJ2-5
clone_size: few
d_call: TRBD1
cdr3_aa: CATSRDTGGGETQYF
cdr3_nt: TGTGCCACCAGCAGAGACACAGGGGGCGGAGAGACCCAGTACTTC

v_call: TRBV4-1
j_call: TRBJ2-5
clone_size: .
d_call: .
cdr3_aa: CASSQEEPGETQYF
cdr3_nt: TGCGCCAGCAGCCAAGAAGAGCCTGGGGAGACCCAGTACTTC

v_call: TRBV2
j_call: TRBJ2-5
clone_size: .
d_call: .
cdr3_aa: CASSERSRERETQYF
cdr3_nt: TGTGCCAGCAGTGAAAGAAGTAGGGAGAGGGAGACCCAGTACTTC

v_call: TRBV6-4
j_call: TRBJ2-3
clone_size: few
d_call: TRBD2
cdr3_aa: CASSDPSGGADTQYF
cdr3_nt: TGTGCCAGCAGTGACCCGTCGGGGGGGGCAGATACGCAGTATTTT

v_call: TRBV27
j_call: TRBJ2-1
clone_size: .
d_call: .
cdr3_aa: CASSPPFVGAYNEQFF
cdr3_nt: TGTGCCAGCAGCCCCCCGTTCGTGGGGGCGTACAATGAGCAGTTCTTC

v_call: TRBV29-1
j_call: TRBJ1-1
clone_size: .
d_call: .
cdr3_aa: CSVVPGGNTEAFF
cdr3_nt: TGCAGCGTTGTCCCTGGCGGGAACACTGAAGCTTTCTTT

v_call: TRBV5-6
j_call: TRBJ2-4
clone_size: few
d_call: .
cdr3_aa: CASSSLGIQYF
cdr3_nt: TGTGCCAGCAGCTCACTAGGCATTCAGTACTTC

v_call: TRBV4-1
j_call: TRBJ1-1
clone_size: .
d_call: TRBD1
cdr3_aa: CASSQGDRLNTEAFF
cdr3_nt: TGCGCCAGCAGCCAAGGGGACAGGTTGAACACTGAAGCTTTCTTT

v_call: TRBV7-9
j_call: TRBJ2-1
clone_size: .
d_call: .
cdr3_aa: CASSAGYNEQFF
cdr3_nt: TGTGCCAGCAGTGCGGGGTACAATGAGCAGTTCTTC

v_call: TRBV4-1
j_call: TRBJ2-5
clone_size: few
d_call: .
cdr3_aa: CASSQTGTLQETQYF
cdr3_nt: TGCGCCAGCAGCCAAACCGGGACTCTCCAAGAGACCCAGTACTTC

v_call: TRBV7-2
j_call: TRBJ1-2
clone_size: .
d_call: TRBD1
cdr3_aa: CASSLGRRQGHGYTF
cdr3_nt: TGTGCCAGCAGCTTAGGGAGAAGACAGGGACATGGCTACACCTTC

v_call: TRBV7-9
j_call: TRBJ2-7
clone_size: .
d_call: .
cdr3_aa: CASTKYKNYEQYF
cdr3_nt: TGTGCCAGCACCAAATACAAAAACTACGAGCAGTACTTC

v_call: TRBV5-4
j_call: TRBJ1-2
clone_size: .
d_call: .
cdr3_aa: CASSFRGSDYGYTF
cdr3_nt: TGTGCCAGCAGCTTCAGGGGCTCGGACTATGGCTACACCTTC

v_call: TRBV27
j_call: TRBJ1-5
clone_size: .
d_call: .
cdr3_aa: CASSSSLWQPQHF
cdr3_nt: TGTGCCAGCAGTTCAAGTCTGTGGCAGCCCCAGCATTTT

v_call: TRBV5-6
j_call: TRBJ1-1
clone_size: few
d_call: .
cdr3_aa: CASSLAQLPTEAFF
cdr3_nt: TGTGCCAGCAGCTTGGCCCAGCTACCCACTGAAGCTTTCTTT

v_call: TRBV5-6
j_call: TRBJ2-7
clone_size: .
d_call: .
cdr3_aa: CASSASYEQYF
cdr3_nt: TGTGCCAGCAGCGCCTCCTACGAGCAGTACTTC

v_call: TRBV19
j_call: TRBJ1-5
clone_size: .
d_call: .
cdr3_aa: CASSISPLLSNQPQHF
cdr3_nt: TGTGCCAGTAGTATAAGTCCGTTACTAAGCAATCAGCCCCAGCATTTT

v_call: TRBV7-6
j_call: TRBJ1-2
clone_size: .
d_call: TRBD1
cdr3_aa: CASSPGTAFNGYTF
cdr3_nt: TGTGCCAGCAGCCCTGGGACAGCTTTCAATGGCTACACCTTC

v_call: TRBV19
j_call: TRBJ2-1
clone_size: few
d_call: .
cdr3_aa: CASSIPGQDEQFF
cdr3_nt: TGTGCCAGTAGTATCCCAGGTCAGGATGAGCAGTTCTTC

v_call: TRBV5-1
j_call: TRBJ2-7
clone_size: .
d_call: TRBD1
cdr3_aa: CASSLEQGGTYEQYF
cdr3_nt: TGCGCCAGCAGCTTGGAACAGGGGGGCACCTACGAGCAGTACTTC

v_call: TRBV30
j_call: TRBJ2-3
clone_size: .
d_call: TRBD1
cdr3_aa: CAWSEGAHSADTQYF
cdr3_nt: TGTGCCTGGAGTGAGGGGGCGCATAGCGCAGATACGCAGTATTTT

v_call: TRBV9
j_call: TRBJ1-5
clone_size: .
d_call: .
cdr3_aa: CASSAKDSNQPQHF
cdr3_nt: TGTGCCAGCAGCGCGAAGGACAGTAATCAGCCCCAGCATTTT

v_call: TRBV5-6
j_call: TRBJ1-1
clone_size: .
d_call: .
cdr3_aa: CASSWVGAEAFF
cdr3_nt: TGTGCCAGCAGCTGGGTGGGGGCTGAAGCTTTCTTT

v_call: TRBV19
j_call: TRBJ2-7
clone_size: .
d_call: .
cdr3_aa: CASSIYPGHEQYF
cdr3_nt: TGTGCCAGTAGTATATACCCTGGGCACGAGCAGTACTTC

v_call: TRBV27
j_call: TRBJ2-1
clone_size: .
d_call: .
cdr3_aa: CASTQPGGGRGEQFF
cdr3_nt: TGTGCCAGCACCCAACCCGGGGGCGGACGCGGTGAGCAGTTCTTC

v_call: TRBV5-4
j_call: TRBJ2-1
clone_size: .
d_call: TRBD2
cdr3_aa: CASSSARAGVDYNEQFF
cdr3_nt: TGTGCCAGCAGCTCTGCGCGAGCGGGGGTGGACTACAATGAGCAGTTCTTC

v_call: TRBV27
j_call: TRBJ2-3
clone_size: .
d_call: TRBD1
cdr3_aa: CASSLIGRTGKGADTQYF
cdr3_nt: TGTGCCAGCAGTTTAATCGGGCGGACAGGGAAAGGTGCAGATACGCAGTATTTT

v_call: TRBV27
j_call: TRBJ2-1
clone_size: .
d_call: TRBD1
cdr3_aa: CASSLKTGVDEQFF
cdr3_nt: TGTGCCAGCAGCCTAAAGACAGGGGTGGATGAGCAGTTCTTC

v_call: TRBV6-5
j_call: TRBJ1-2
clone_size: .
d_call: .
cdr3_aa: CASSYSERGRGYTF
cdr3_nt: TGTGCCAGCAGTTACTCTGAGCGGGGTCGCGGCTACACCTTC

v_call: TRBV5-1
j_call: TRBJ1-2
clone_size: .
d_call: .
cdr3_aa: CASSLQLNYGYTF
cdr3_nt: TGCGCCAGCAGTCTTCAATTAAACTATGGCTACACCTTC

v_call: TRBV29-1
j_call: TRBJ1-1
clone_size: .
d_call: .
cdr3_aa: CSVVQGGTEAFF
cdr3_nt: TGCAGCGTAGTACAGGGAGGCACTGAAGCTTTCTTT

v_call: TRBV13
j_call: TRBJ2-3
clone_size: .
d_call: TRBD1
cdr3_aa: CASSARDRAADTQYF
cdr3_nt: TGTGCCAGCAGCGCCCGGGACAGGGCCGCAGATACGCAGTATTTT

v_call: TRBV5-1
j_call: TRBJ1-2
clone_size: few
d_call: .
cdr3_aa: CASSLAKDSFYGYTF
cdr3_nt: TGCGCCAGCAGCTTGGCCAAGGACAGCTTTTATGGCTACACCTTC

v_call: TRBV27
j_call: TRBJ1-5
clone_size: .
d_call: .
cdr3_aa: CASKTSIIHNQPQHF
cdr3_nt: TGTGCCAGCAAGACTTCAATCATACACAATCAGCCCCAGCATTTT

v_call: TRBV2
j_call: TRBJ1-1
clone_size: few
d_call: .
cdr3_aa: CATKGNTEAFF
cdr3_nt: TGTGCCACGAAGGGAAACACTGAAGCTTTCTTT

v_call: TRBV2
j_call: TRBJ1-2
clone_size: .
d_call: .
cdr3_aa: CASSPGPVGGYTF
cdr3_nt: TGTGCCAGCAGTCCAGGGCCCGTGGGCGGCTACACCTTC

v_call: TRBV7-9
j_call: TRBJ2-7
clone_size: .
d_call: .
cdr3_aa: CASSQDQARRPYEQYF
cdr3_nt: TGTGCCAGCAGCCAAGATCAGGCAAGGAGGCCCTACGAGCAGTACTTC

v_call: TRBV29-1
j_call: TRBJ1-1
clone_size: .
d_call: .
cdr3_aa: CSAYGASNTEAFF
cdr3_nt: TGCAGCGCTTACGGGGCCTCGAACACTGAAGCTTTCTTT

v_call: TRBV7-9
j_call: TRBJ1-2
clone_size: .
d_call: .
cdr3_aa: CASSLERGVGYGYTF
cdr3_nt: TGTGCCAGCAGCTTAGAGCGGGGTGTCGGCTATGGCTACACCTTC

v_call: TRBV7-8
j_call: TRBJ2-4
clone_size: .
d_call: TRBD1
cdr3_aa: CASSLVQGVRNIQYF
cdr3_nt: TGTGCCAGCAGCTTAGTCCAGGGGGTCAGGAACATTCAGTACTTC

v_call: TRBV5-1
j_call: TRBJ1-5
clone_size: once
d_call: .
cdr3_aa: CASSLEGFGQPQHF
cdr3_nt: TGCGCCAGCAGCTTGGAAGGGTTCGGTCAGCCCCAGCATTTT

v_call: TRBV5-4
j_call: TRBJ2-5
clone_size: .
d_call: .
cdr3_aa: CASTSRGVETQYF
cdr3_nt: TGTGCCAGCACCTCCCGGGGAGTTGAGACCCAGTACTTC

v_call: TRBV7-9
j_call: TRBJ1-1
clone_size: few
d_call: .
cdr3_aa: CASRTPGETEAFF
cdr3_nt: TGTGCCAGCCGTACACCGGGGGAGACTGAAGCTTTCTTT

v_call: TRBV12-5
j_call: TRBJ1-1
clone_size: .
d_call: TRBD1
cdr3_aa: CASGLMDREAFF
cdr3_nt: TGTGCTAGTGGTCTCATGGACAGGGAAGCTTTCTTT

v_call: TRBV4-1
j_call: TRBJ2-5
clone_size: few
d_call: TRBD2
cdr3_aa: CASSQKGLAGDGETQYF
cdr3_nt: TGCGCCAGCAGCCAGAAGGGACTAGCGGGGGACGGTGAGACCCAGTACTTC

v_call: TRBV11-2
j_call: TRBJ1-6
clone_size: .
d_call: .
cdr3_aa: CASSSKIAGTENSPLHF
cdr3_nt: TGTGCCAGCAGCTCCAAAATAGCCGGGACCGAGAATTCACCCCTCCACTTT

v_call: TRBV2
j_call: TRBJ1-1
clone_size: .
d_call: .
cdr3_aa: CASSVEGQDTEAFF
cdr3_nt: TGTGCCAGCAGTGTTGAGGGTCAGGACACTGAAGCTTTCTTT

v_call: TRBV4-1
j_call: TRBJ2-2
clone_size: .
d_call: .
cdr3_aa: CASSRGRDFLGGELFF
cdr3_nt: TGCGCCAGCAGCCGGGGCCGGGACTTTCTCGGCGGGGAGCTGTTTTTT

v_call: TRBV6-1
j_call: TRBJ2-6
clone_size: few
d_call: .
cdr3_aa: CASSGSSGANVLTF
cdr3_nt: TGTGCCAGCAGTGGTTCCTCTGGGGCCAACGTCCTGACTTTC

v_call: TRBV25-1
j_call: TRBJ1-1
clone_size: .
d_call: .
cdr3_aa: CASSSTGLDTEAFF
cdr3_nt: TGTGCCAGCAGCTCCACAGGGTTGGACACTGAAGCTTTCTTT